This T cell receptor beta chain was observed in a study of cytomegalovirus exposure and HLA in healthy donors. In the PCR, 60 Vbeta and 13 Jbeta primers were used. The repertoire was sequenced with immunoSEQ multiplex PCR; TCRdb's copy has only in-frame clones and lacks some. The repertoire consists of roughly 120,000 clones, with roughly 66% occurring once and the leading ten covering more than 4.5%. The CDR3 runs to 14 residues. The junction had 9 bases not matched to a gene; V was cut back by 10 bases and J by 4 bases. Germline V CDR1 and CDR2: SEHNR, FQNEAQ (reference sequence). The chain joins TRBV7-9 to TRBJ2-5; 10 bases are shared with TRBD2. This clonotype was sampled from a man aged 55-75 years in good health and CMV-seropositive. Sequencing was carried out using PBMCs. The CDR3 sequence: CATSAGGPSETQYF. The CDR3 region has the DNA TGTGCCACCTCAGCGGGGGGGCCGTCAGAGACCCAGTACTTC.